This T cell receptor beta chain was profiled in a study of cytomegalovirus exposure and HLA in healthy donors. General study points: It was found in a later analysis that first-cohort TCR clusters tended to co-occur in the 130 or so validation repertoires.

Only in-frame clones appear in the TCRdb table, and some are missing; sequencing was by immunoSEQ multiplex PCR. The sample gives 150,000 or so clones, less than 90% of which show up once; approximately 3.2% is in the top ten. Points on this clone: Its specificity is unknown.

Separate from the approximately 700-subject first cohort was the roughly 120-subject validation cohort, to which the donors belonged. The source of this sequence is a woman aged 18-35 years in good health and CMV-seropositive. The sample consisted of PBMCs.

The CDR3 region is CASSLAVTPDQPQHF. DNA for the CDR3: TGTGCCAGCAGCTTAGCAGTGACACCTGATCAGCCCCAGCATTTT. The V gene is TRBV7-9, the J gene TRBJ1-5; D is unclear. Germline V gene sequence: CDR1 SEHNR, CDR2 FQNEAQ (reference sequence). Trimming took off 0 bases at V and 5 bases at J, with 11 bases between the two ends. The CDR3 has 15 amino acids.